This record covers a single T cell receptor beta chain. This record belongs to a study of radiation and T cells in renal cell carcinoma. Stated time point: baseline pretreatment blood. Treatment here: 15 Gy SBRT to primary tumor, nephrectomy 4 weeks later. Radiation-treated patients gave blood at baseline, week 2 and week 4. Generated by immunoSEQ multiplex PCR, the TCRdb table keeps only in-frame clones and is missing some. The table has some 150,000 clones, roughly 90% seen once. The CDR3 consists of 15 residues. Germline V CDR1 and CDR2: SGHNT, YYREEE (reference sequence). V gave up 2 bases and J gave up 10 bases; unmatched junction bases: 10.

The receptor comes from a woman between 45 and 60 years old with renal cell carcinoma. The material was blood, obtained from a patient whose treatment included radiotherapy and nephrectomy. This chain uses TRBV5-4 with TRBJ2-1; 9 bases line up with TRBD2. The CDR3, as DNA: TGTGCCAGCAGCTTTAGGGCGGGGGGGCCATACGAGCAGTTCTTC. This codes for CASSFRAGGPYEQFF.